The 2 T cell receptor beta chains below were found in one sample sequenced in a study of T cell responses to AZD1222 COVID-19 vaccine. Method: immunoSEQ multiplex PCR; TCRdb's copy keeps in-frame clones and lacks some. The table includes 130,000 or so clones, roughly 90% detected once. The sample was peripheral blood, taken on day 0 of AZD1222 vaccination. Source of these receptors: an adult in good health.

The V and J genes are TRBV9 and TRBJ2-5; D is undetermined. There are 14 residues in the CDR3. Trimming removed 4 bases at V and 5 bases at J, with 15 bases between. The germline V gene has CDR1 SGDLS and CDR2 YYNGEE. In DNA, the CDR3 is TGTGCCAGCAGCTACCGGGCCCACGGGGAGACCCAGTACTTC. Amino acids: CASSYRAHGETQYF.

The chain is built from TRBV18 and TRBJ1-3; 8 bases match TRBD1. The CDR3 has 16 residues. Germline V gene data show CDR1 as KGHSH and CDR2 as LQKENI. Losses at the gene ends were 4 bases for V and 1 base for J; bases not matched to a gene: 6. CDR3 in DNA: TGTGCCAGCTCACTTGGAGGACAGGGTTCTGGAAACACCATATATTTT. Its protein product is CASSLGGQGSGNTIYF.